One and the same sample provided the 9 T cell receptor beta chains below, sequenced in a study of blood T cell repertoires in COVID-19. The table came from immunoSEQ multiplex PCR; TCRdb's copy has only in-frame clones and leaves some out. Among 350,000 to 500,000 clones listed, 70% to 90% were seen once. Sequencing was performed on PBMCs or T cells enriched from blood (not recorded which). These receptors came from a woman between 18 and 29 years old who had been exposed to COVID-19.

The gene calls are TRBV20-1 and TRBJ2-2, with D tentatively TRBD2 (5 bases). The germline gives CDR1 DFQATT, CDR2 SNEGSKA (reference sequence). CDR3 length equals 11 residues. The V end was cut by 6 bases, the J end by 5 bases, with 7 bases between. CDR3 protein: CSAGETGELFF. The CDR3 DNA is TGCAGTGCCGGGGAGACCGGGGAGCTGTTTTTT.

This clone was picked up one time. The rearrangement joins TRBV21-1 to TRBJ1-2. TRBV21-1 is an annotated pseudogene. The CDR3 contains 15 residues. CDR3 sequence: CASSRREISDYGYTF. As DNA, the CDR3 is TGTGCCAGCAGCAGACGGGAGATTTCGGACTATGGCTACACCTTC.

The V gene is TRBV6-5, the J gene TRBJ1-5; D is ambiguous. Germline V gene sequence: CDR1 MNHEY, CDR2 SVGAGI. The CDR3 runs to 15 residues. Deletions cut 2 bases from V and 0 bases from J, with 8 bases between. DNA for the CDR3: TGTGCCAGCAGTTACCGCCTCTATAGCAATCAGCCCCAGCATTTT. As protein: CASSYRLYSNQPQHF.

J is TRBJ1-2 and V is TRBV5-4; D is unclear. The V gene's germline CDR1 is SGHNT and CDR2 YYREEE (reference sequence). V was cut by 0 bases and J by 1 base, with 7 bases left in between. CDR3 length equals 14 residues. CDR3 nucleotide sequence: TGTGCCAGCAGCTTGGGTTCAAATAACTATGGCTACACCTTC. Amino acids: CASSLGSNNYGYTF.

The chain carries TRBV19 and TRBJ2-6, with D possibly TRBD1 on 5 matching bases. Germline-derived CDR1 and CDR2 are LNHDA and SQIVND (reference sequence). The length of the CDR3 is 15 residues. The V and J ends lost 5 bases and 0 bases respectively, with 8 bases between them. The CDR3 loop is CASSFQGSGANVLTF. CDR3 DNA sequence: TGTGCCAGTAGTTTTCAGGGCTCTGGGGCCAACGTCCTGACTTTC.

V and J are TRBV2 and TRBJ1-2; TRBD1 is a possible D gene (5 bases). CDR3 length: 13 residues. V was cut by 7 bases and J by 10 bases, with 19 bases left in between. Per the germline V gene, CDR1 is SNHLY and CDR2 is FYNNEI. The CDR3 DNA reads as TGTGCCAGCATCATACAGGCGGCCATTGCCTACACCTTC. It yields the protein CASIIQAAIAYTF. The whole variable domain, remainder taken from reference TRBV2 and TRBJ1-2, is EPEVTQTPSHQVTQMGQEVILRCVPISNHLYFYWYRQILGQKVEFLVSFYNNEISEKSEIFDDQFSVERPDGSNFTLKIRSTKLEDSAMYFCASIIQAAIAYTFGSGTRLTVV.

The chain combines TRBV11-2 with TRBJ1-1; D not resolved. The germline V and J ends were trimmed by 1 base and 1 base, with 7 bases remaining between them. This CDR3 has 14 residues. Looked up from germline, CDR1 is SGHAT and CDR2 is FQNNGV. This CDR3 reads CASSLGGANTEAFF. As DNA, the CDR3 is TGTGCCAGCAGCTTAGGAGGAGCGAACACTGAAGCTTTCTTT.

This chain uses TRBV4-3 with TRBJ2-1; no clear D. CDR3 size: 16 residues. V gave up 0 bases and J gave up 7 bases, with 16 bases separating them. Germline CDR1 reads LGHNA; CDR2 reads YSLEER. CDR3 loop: CASSQDPRRVLNEQFF. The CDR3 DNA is TGCGCCAGCAGCCAAGATCCCCGAAGAGTTTTGAATGAGCAGTTCTTC.

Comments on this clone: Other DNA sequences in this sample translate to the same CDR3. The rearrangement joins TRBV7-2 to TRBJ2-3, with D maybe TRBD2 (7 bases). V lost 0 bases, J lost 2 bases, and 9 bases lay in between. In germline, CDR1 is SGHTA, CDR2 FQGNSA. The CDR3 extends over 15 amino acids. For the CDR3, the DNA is TGTGCCAGCAGCTTAGCGGGGGGGCCCACAGATACGCAGTATTTT. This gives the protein CASSLAGGPTDTQYF.